Included here is one T cell receptor beta chain sequence, with context. This clonotype was counted at least ten times. It lacks a known antigen. No per-base quality is available; no much larger clone lies one base away. TCRdb lists the instrument as Illumina HiSeq 2500. First-strand cDNA was synthesized using Superscript III and a set of TRAV- and TRBV-specific primers, so that both TCRalpha and TCRbeta chains were covered. An approximately 20-cycle PCR with Phusion amplified the TCRs, pairing a constant-region primer with the adapter that was attached to the V primers. Isolated mRNA was amplified with the MessageAmp II aRNA Amplification Kit, using a roughly 15-hour in vitro transcription at 37°C. mRNA for TCR sequencing was isolated with the Dynabeads mRNA DIRECT Purification Kit. Indexed Illumina adapters were added in a second Phusion PCR of 20 to 30 cycles, after which AMPure XP beads were used to purify the products. For the original study's pipeline: Using custom Perl scripts, TCR sequences encoding the same protein were pooled, out-of-frame sequences were removed, and the abundance of each clonotype was computed. TCR sequences supported by only a single read were excluded from analysis. Repertoire metrics included Shannon entropy, Gini index, clonality, richness, and frequency of TCRs shared between repertoires. In-frame beta chains were kept once TCRdb had trimmed the public reads at Q25 with fastp and called clones with MiXCR. Each CDR3 protein appears once, grouped with its most common genes and DNA. TCRdb, rather than the study authors, made the V and J calls. In all, the sample holds around 80,000 distinct CDR3 sequences, and less than 20% of those were seen once. Of the sample, less than 1.5% falls within the top ten clones.

The sample belongs to a study of low-dose radiotherapy and immunotherapy resistance in tumors (dated by TCRdb to 2022 to 2024). About the investigation overall: In Cohort 1, each fraction delivered 0.5 Gy every 2 weeks, and the prescribed total PTV dose was 6.5 Gy. In Cohort 2, 1 Gy per fraction was delivered every two weeks, for a total of 13 Gy over 26 weeks. Nivolumab was administered intravenously as a 240 mg flat dose every two weeks, and ipilimumab was administered intravenously at 1 mg/kg every six weeks. Every two weeks, patients got intravenous cyclophosphamide at 200 mg/m2, given one day ahead of each radiation and immunotherapy administration. Patients took aspirin 300 mg orally once daily for four cycles, starting on cycle 1 day 1. No randomization into treatment groups was done for the people taking part in the trial. Eight patients were included in the translational analysis: three from the first dose cohort and the first five from the second dose cohort.

CDR1 MDHEN and CDR2 SYDVKM are derived from the germline V gene. V is cut by 7 bases and J by 4 bases, and the space between the germline ends is 17 bases. The CDR3 has 15 amino acids, counting the end cysteine and phenylalanine. The kept DNA is CDR3 alone, 45 bases in frame from the first base. The time point label on this specimen signifies: after trial treatment. The sample's treatment or condition label, decoded: LDRT plus nivolumab, ipilimumab, low-dose cyclophosphamide and aspirin (RACIN trial). The donors took part in RACIN, a single-arm, phase I, dose-escalation trial that combined nivolumab, ipilimumab, aspirin, low-dose cyclophosphamide and low-dose radiotherapy. Patients with advanced, TIL-negative solid tumors were considered eligible.

This sequence originates from a male donor with prostate cancer. Sequenced here: PBMCs, sampled after low-dose radiotherapy plus immunotherapy. The chain employs TRBV28 and TRBJ1-3, with the D gene uncertain. The CDR3: CASTPGPVGGNTIYF. The DNA is as follows: TGTGCCAGCACCCCCGGACCGGTCGGAGGAAACACCATATATTTT.